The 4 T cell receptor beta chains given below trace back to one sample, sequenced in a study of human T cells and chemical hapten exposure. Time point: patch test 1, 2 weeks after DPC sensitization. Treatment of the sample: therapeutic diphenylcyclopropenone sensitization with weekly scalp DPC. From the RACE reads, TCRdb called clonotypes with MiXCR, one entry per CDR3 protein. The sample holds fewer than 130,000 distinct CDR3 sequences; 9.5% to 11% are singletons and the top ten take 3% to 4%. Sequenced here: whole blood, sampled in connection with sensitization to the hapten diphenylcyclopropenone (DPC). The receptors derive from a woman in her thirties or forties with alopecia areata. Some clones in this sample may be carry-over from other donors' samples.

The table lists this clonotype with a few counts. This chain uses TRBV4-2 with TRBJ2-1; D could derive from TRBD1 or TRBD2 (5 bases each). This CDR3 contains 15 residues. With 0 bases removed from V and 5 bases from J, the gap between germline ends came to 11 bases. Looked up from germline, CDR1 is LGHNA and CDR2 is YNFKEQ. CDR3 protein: CASSQEGASNNEQFF. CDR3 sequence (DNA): TGTGCCAGCAGCCAAGAAGGGGCTAGCAACAATGAGCAGTTCTTC.

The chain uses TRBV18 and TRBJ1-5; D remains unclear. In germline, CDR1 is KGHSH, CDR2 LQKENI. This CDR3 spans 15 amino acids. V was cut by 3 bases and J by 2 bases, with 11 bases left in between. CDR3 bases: TGTGCCAGCTCACCGGAGCGGGTCGGCAATCAGCCCCAGCATTTT. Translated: CASSPERVGNQPQHF.

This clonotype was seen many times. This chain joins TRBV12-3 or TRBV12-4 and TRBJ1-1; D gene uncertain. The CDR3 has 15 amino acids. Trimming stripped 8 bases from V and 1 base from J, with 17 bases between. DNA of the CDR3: TGTGCCAGCGCTCCGTCGGGGATGCGGAACACTGAAGCTTTCTTT. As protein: CASAPSGMRNTEAFF.

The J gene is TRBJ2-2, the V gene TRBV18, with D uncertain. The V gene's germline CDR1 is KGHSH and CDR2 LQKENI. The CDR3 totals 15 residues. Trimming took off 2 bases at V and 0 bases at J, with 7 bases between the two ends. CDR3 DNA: TGTGCCAGCTCACCAGATGTGTCGAACACCGGGGAGCTGTTTTTT. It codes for CASSPDVSNTGELFF.